What follows is one T cell receptor beta chain and its context. Its antigen specificity is not known. No qualities accompany the bases; no much larger clone lies one base away. This record comes from a study of T-cell reconstitution after alpha-beta-depleted transplantation in children (dated by TCRdb to between 2015 and 2016). For context, the study as a whole: Using TCR repertoire profiling, the study followed T-cell immune reconstitution in a quantitative way in children after TCRalphabeta/CD19-depleted allogeneic hematopoietic cell transplantation.

Receptors were amplified or captured by PCR. This sample was sequenced with an Illumina HiSeq 2500. Molecular barcoding was employed in the preparation of TCR libraries, with unique molecular identifiers being used to normalize TCRbeta repertoire quantification. TCRdb applied fastp at Q25 and MiXCR to the public reads, then kept only in-frame beta chains. All rows with the same CDR3 protein become a single entry with the most common DNA and genes. This sample comprises roughly 590,000 distinct CDR3 sequences, over 15% of them detected only once. Together, the top ten hold approximately 1.1% of the sample. Specimen: PBMCs from the stem cell graft donor, collected from the stem cell graft. The clonotype originates from a human donor who donated a stem cell graft to a child with acute myeloid leukemia.

The DNA sequence is TGTGCCAGCAGTTTTAGGGGGGCAGGTGAAAAACTGTTTTTT. Its amino acids are CASSFRGAGEKLFF. This chain is built from TRBV28 and TRBJ1-4, and possibly TRBD1, on 6 matching bases. Measured from the cysteine to the phenylalanine, the CDR3 is 14 residues long. Only the CDR3 DNA is retained, 42 bases long and in frame from the first base. V and J lose 3 bases and 7 bases, and a span of 12 bases separates them. The germline V gene supplies CDR1 MDHEN and CDR2 SYDVKM.